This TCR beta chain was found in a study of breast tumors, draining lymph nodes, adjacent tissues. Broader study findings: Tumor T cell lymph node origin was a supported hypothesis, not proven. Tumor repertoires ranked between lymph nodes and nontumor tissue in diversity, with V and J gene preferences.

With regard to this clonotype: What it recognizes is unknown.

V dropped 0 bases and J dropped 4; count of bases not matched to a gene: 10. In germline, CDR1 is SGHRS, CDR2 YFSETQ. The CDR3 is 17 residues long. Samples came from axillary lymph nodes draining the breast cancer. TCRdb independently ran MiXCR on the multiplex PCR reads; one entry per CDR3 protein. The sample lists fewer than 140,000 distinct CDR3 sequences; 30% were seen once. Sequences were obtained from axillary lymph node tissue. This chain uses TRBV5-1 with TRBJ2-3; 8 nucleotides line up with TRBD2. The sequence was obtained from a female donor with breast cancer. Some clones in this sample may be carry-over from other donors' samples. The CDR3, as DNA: TGCGCCAGCAGCTTGGAACTAGCGGACACCGGGGCAGATACGCAGTATTTT. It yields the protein CASSLELADTGADTQYF.